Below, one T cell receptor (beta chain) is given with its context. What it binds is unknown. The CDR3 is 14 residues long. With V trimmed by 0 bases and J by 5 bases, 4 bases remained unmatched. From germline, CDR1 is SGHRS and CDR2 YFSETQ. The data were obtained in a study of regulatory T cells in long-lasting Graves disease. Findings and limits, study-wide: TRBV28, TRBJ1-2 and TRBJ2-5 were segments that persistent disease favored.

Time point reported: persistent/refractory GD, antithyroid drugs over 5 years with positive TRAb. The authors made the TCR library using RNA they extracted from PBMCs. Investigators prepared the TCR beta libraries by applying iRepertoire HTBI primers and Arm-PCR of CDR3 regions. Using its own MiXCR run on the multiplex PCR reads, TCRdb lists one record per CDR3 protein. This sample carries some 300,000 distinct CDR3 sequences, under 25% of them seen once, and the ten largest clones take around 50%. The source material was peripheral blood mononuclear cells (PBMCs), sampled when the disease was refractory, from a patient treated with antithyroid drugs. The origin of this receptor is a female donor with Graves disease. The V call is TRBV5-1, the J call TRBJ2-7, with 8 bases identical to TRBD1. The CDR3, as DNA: TGCGCCAGCAGCTTGGTCGACAGGGGCCACGAGCAGTACTTC. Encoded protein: CASSLVDRGHEQYF.